Shown below are 20 T cell receptor beta chains from a single sample sequenced in a study of T cell repertoires in cytomegalovirus infection. One entry per CDR3 protein results from TCRdb running MiXCR on the reads. The profile covers around 300,000 distinct CDR3 sequences, with less than 25% appearing a single time and approximately 19% taken by the ten largest. Their specific antigens are unknown. The sample here was cultured PBMCs, taken from culture after CMV antigen stimulation. Receptors were obtained from a human donor in good health (CMV status not recorded). Some clones in this sample may be carry-over from other donors' samples.

This clonotype was seen only a few times. The V call is TRBV19, the J call TRBJ2-1; 12 nucleotides line up with TRBD2. J lost 8 bases, V lost 4 bases, and 18 bases had no gene match. CDR3 length equals 19 residues. CDR1 LNHDA and CDR2 SQIVND come from the germline V gene (reference sequence). The CDR3 loop is CASSKSRLAGVRSGDEQFF. Here the CDR3 DNA reads TGTGCCAGTAGTAAGTCCCGACTAGCGGGAGTGAGGAGTGGCGATGAGCAGTTCTTC.

This clonotype has a single count. A read error may explain this, as a much larger clone is one base away. The chain is built from TRBV11-3 and TRBJ2-1; a possible D gene is TRBD2 (6 bases). This CDR3 is 16 amino acids long. The germline V gene has CDR1 SGHNT and CDR2 YENEEA. DNA for the CDR3: TGTGCCAGCAGCCAAACGGGACTGGCCGGGCCCAATGAGCAGTCCTTC. Amino acids: CASSQTGLAGPNEQSF. Looking up the rest from reference TRBV11-3 and TRBJ2-1 gives the full variable domain: EAGVVQSPRYKIIEKKQPVAFWCNPISGHNTLYWYLQNLGQGPELLIRYENEEAVDDSQLPKDRFSAERLKGVDSTLKIQPAELGDSAVYLCASSQTGLAGPNEQSFGPGTRLTVL.

The chain uses TRBV19 and TRBJ2-3; TRBD2 agrees at 8 bases. CDR3 length: 16 amino acids. V dropped 5 bases and J dropped 3; count of bases not matched to a gene: 10. Germline CDR1 is LNHDA and CDR2 is SQIVND (reference sequence). The CDR3: CASSEAREGITDTQYF. The CDR3 DNA reads as TGTGCCAGTAGTGAGGCCCGGGAGGGAATTACAGATACGCAGTATTTT.

Many counts were recorded for this clonotype. The chain joins TRBV6-2 or TRBV6-3 to TRBJ2-1, with D possibly TRBD2 on 6 matching bases. This CDR3 is built from 16 residues. CDR1 is MNHEY, CDR2 SVGEGT, per germline. V was shortened by 2 bases and J by 3 bases, with 14 bases between the two germline ends. CDR3 sequence: CASSYGRPRDYNEQFF. The CDR3 bases are TGTGCCAGCAGTTACGGCCGCCCGCGGGACTACAATGAGCAGTTCTTC.

The rearrangement uses TRBV20-1 and TRBJ1-5, with 8 bases lining up with TRBD1. This CDR3 spans 15 amino acids. V was clipped by 3 bases and J by 7 bases; unmatched bases: 11. CDR1 and CDR2 from the germline V gene are DFQATT and SNEGSKA (reference sequence). The CDR3: CSASSGYRGAQPQHF. The CDR3, as DNA: TGCAGTGCTAGCAGTGGGTACAGGGGGGCCCAGCCCCAGCATTTT.

This clonotype was seen many times. This rearrangement joins TRBV10-3 to TRBJ2-6; D remains unclear. Deletions cut 4 bases from V and 2 bases from J, with 12 bases between. The germline V gene encodes CDR1 ENHRY and CDR2 SYGVKD. The CDR3 totals 16 residues. Here the CDR3 DNA reads TGTGCCATCAGTGTTGGGCCGACCGCTGGGGCCAACGTCCTGACTTTC. Protein: CAISVGPTAGANVLTF.

This clonotype turned up a few times. V usage is TRBV7-9 and J usage is TRBJ2-7; D possibly corresponds to TRBD2 (5 bases). The germline gives CDR1 SEHNR, CDR2 FQNEAQ (reference sequence). The ends were cut back, 5 bases at V and 7 bases at J, with 18 bases in the middle. CDR3 length equals 14 residues. DNA of the CDR3: TGTGCCAGCAGCCGCCCAGCGGCGGTCTTGGAGCAGTACTTC. This sequence encodes CASSRPAAVLEQYF.

This clonotype came up many times. DNA of the CDR3: TGCAGTGCTAGAGCCCTCGGGACTAGCGGGAAGAATGAGCAGTTCTTC. Encoded protein: CSARALGTSGKNEQFF. V and J are TRBV20-1 and TRBJ2-1; 13 nucleotides align to TRBD2. This CDR3 region has 16 residues. Unmatched junction bases numbered 7, after V lost 1 base and J lost 7 bases. Germline lookup yields CDR1 DFQATT and CDR2 SNEGSKA (reference sequence).

V is TRBV5-6 and J is TRBJ1-1, with D perhaps TRBD1 (6 bases). This CDR3 contains 14 residues. V lost 0 bases, J lost 5 bases, and 11 bases lay in between. Per germline, CDR1 SGHDT and CDR2 YYEEEE. The CDR3: CASSLGGLVTEAFF. Written as DNA, the CDR3 is TGTGCCAGCAGCTTGGGGGGGCTAGTTACTGAAGCTTTCTTT.

V is TRBV5-4 and J is TRBJ2-1; no clear D. The V gene lost 3 bases and the J gene lost 0 bases, with 10 bases spanning the gap. This CDR3 region has 15 residues. Germline assignment: CDR1 SGHNT and CDR2 YYREEE (reference sequence). In nucleotides, the CDR3 is TGTGCCAGCAGCTCAGGCGGCATCTCCTACAATGAGCAGTTCTTC. Translation gives CASSSGGISYNEQFF.

This clonotype was observed once. The genes are TRBV5-6 and TRBJ1-1; D might be TRBD1 (5 bases). The CDR3 consists of 16 residues. Trimming stripped 4 bases from V and 0 bases from J, with 16 bases between. Germline V gene sequence: CDR1 SGHDT, CDR2 YYEEEE. The CDR3: CASSPLGRLMNTEAFF. The CDR3 nucleotides read TGTGCCAGCAGCCCGCTGGGACGGTTAATGAACACTGAAGCTTTCTTT.

This clonotype was observed many times. The chain uses TRBV7-8 and TRBJ2-1; possibly TRBD2 for D (6 bases). Between the trimmed V and J ends, which lost 0 bases and 0 bases, there was a span of 12 bases. The CDR3 consists of 17 residues. The germline gives CDR1 SGHVS, CDR2 FQNEAQ. CDR3 sequence: CASSLASRGSSYNEQFF. CDR3 nucleotides: TGTGCCAGCAGCTTAGCGAGTCGGGGGAGCTCCTACAATGAGCAGTTCTTC.

A few counts support this clonotype. The chain carries TRBV4-1 and TRBJ2-3, with 7 bases matching TRBD1. This CDR3 spans 17 amino acids. The V segment lost 1 base and the J segment 5 bases; nucleotides outside the gene matches: 12. CDR1 is MGHRA, CDR2 YSYEKL, per germline. The CDR3 DNA is TGCGCCAGCAGCCAAGTTTCTGTCGGGCAGGGGGAAGATACGCAGTATTTT. Protein sequence: CASSQVSVGQGEDTQYF.

The chain links TRBV23-1 to TRBJ2-1; 7 bases map to TRBD1. TRBV23-1 is marked as an open reading frame, function uncertain. The CDR3 consists of 15 residues. The V and J ends lost 2 bases and 8 bases, in that order; junction bases with no gene match: 9. The CDR3 nucleotides are TGCGCCAGCAGTCAACCGGGACAGAGCCTCGATGAGCAGTTCTTC. The encoded protein is CASSQPGQSLDEQFF.

The chain couples TRBV9 to TRBJ1-6; 9 nucleotides align to TRBD1. The CDR3 is 16 residues long. V lost 5 bases and J lost 11; bases outside the gene matches: 14. The V gene's germline CDR1 is SGDLS and CDR2 YYNGEE. The CDR3 is CASREEPGQGYAPLHF. CDR3 DNA: TGTGCCAGCAGAGAGGAACCGGGACAGGGTTACGCACCCCTCCACTTT.

V usage is TRBV12-3 or TRBV12-4 and J usage is TRBJ1-3; 8 nucleotides align to TRBD1. There are 15 residues in the CDR3. V shed 6 bases, J shed 5 bases, and the junction held 9 bases outside the gene matches. The DNA of the CDR3 is TGTGCCAGCAGCGGGGGAGGCAGGGGGCGAAACACCATATATTTT. Encoded protein: CASSGGGRGRNTIYF.

CDR3 in DNA: TGTGCCAGCAGTTTACCGGAGGGGAACTATGGCTACACCTTC. Its translation is CASSLPEGNYGYTF. The rearrangement joins TRBV27 to TRBJ1-2; D is possibly TRBD1 (5 bases). V gave up 2 bases and J gave up 2 bases, with 9 bases separating them. Germline values: CDR1 MNHEY, CDR2 SMNVEV (reference sequence). The CDR3 loop spans 14 amino acids.

A single count supports this clonotype. The J gene is TRBJ2-7, the V gene TRBV5-4; 12 bases fit TRBD2. This CDR3 is built from 15 residues. The trim removed 0 bases at V and 5 bases at J, leaving 3 bases unmatched. The germline V gene has CDR1 SGHNT and CDR2 YYREEE (reference sequence). CDR3 in amino acids: CASSLETSGRHEQYF. CDR3 in DNA: TGTGCCAGCAGCTTGGAGACTAGCGGGAGACACGAGCAGTACTTC.

This clonotype was recorded a few times. CDR3 in DNA: TGTGCCAGCAGCCCCGCTAGCGGGAGTTTTCCCCATACGCAGTATTTT. Amino acids: CASSPASGSFPHTQYF. The V call is TRBV9, the J call TRBJ2-3; TRBD2 agrees at 10 bases. Germline loops: CDR1 SGDLS, CDR2 YYNGEE. There are 16 residues in the CDR3. With 4 bases clipped from V and 7 bases from J, the junction kept 12 bases outside the gene matches.

About this clonotype: Just one base apart from a much larger clone, this may be a read error. The chain has TRBV7-9 and TRBJ2-1; D not resolved. CDR1 and CDR2 from the germline V gene are SEHNR and FQNEAQ (reference sequence). V was trimmed by 2 bases and J by 1 base, leaving 0 bases between them. The CDR3 has 12 residues. The CDR3 DNA sequence: TGTGCCAGCAGCTTATCCTACAATGAGCAGTTCTTC. It specifies CASSLSYNEQFF.